This T cell receptor beta chain came from a study of a mutant IDH1 vaccine in newly diagnosed glioma (dated by TCRdb to the early 2020s). Some background on the complete study: Vaccination started 4-6 weeks after radiotherapy alone, or was given together with temozolomide cycles in the groups whose treatment included chemotherapy. The 32 treated patients were 62.5% male and roughly 40% female, with a mean age of approximately 38 years. Prior to enrollment, patients had been given standard therapy consisting of radiotherapy alone, temozolomide alone, or radiochemotherapy with temozolomide, with the combination given to most patients. The week-35 safety follow-up took place at visit V12, and the week-47 end of study took place at visit V13. Six visits were used for peripheral blood collection: V03 (baseline), V05, V07, V10, V12 and V13. Longitudinal TCRB deep sequencing was done for some 26 treated patients, wherever samples were available for exploratory analyses.

This clone was found a few times. The specificity of this receptor is unknown. Qualities for individual bases were not recorded, and no much larger clone is one base off. The label giving this sample's time point can be read as: week 47, end of study. Each vaccine dose, consisting of 300 ug of a 20-mer mutant IDH1 peptide in Montanide, was administered subcutaneously with topical imiquimod. Across visits V03 through V10, patients got a total of eight vaccinations, given in weeks 1, 3, 5, 7, 11, 15, 19 and 23. The donors had newly diagnosed IDH1-mutant astrocytomas of WHO grade 3 or 4 that showed loss of nuclear ATRX. The samples were drawn from NOA16, a multicentre, single-arm, open-label phase I trial in Germany that tested a mutant IDH1 peptide vaccine in humans for the first time. Genomic DNA for TCRB sequencing was isolated from EDTA blood with the DNeasy Blood and Tissue Kit. Receptor amplification or capture employed the immunoSEQ multiplex PCR assay. The hsTCRB Kit was used according to the manufacturer's protocol to amplify rearranged TCR beta chain sequences. Sequencing of TCRB libraries was carried out on an Illumina MiSeq. The source study handled its data this way. The kit vendor's proprietary platform handled demultiplexing, trimming and gene mapping. As stored in TCRdb, this immuneACCESS dataset retains in-frame rearrangements with V and J assigned. A fraction of the clones does not appear; measured against another copy, unresolved V genes explain less than half of the discrepancy, and the remainder lacks a known reason. V, J and clone size were drawn from that table, and D and trimming were deduced from the DNA. The sample data list roughly 56,000 clones, and over 70% of these were observed just once. The leading ten clones occupy around 5% of the sample.

Paper-wide results and their limitations: Changes in the top peripheral T cell clonotypes picked up by TCRB sequencing did not appear to be linked to pseudoprogression. Immune responses induced by the vaccine were seen in over 80% of patients across multiple MHC alleles. Availability determined which PBMC samples were chosen for TCRB deep sequencing. The authors noted that analyses of patient blood samples could not be reproduced because of sample limitations.

CDR1 and CDR2 were assigned from the germline V gene (reference sequence) as LNHDA and SQIVND. The CDR3 has 15 amino acids, counting the end cysteine and phenylalanine. Solely the CDR3 DNA is kept, with 45 bases framed from the first base. The germline V end is reduced by 5 bases and the J end by 0 bases; junction bases left unmatched: 3. The receptor was derived from a middle-aged man with glioma. The sequences come from PBMCs, collected from a glioma patient whose treatment included an IDH1 peptide vaccine. In this chain, TRBV19 is recombined with TRBJ1-1; 10 junctional bases match TRBD1. This receptor carries the CDR3 CASSGTGELNTEAFF. The nucleotide sequence reads TGTGCCAGTAGTGGGACAGGGGAGTTGAACACTGAAGCTTTCTTT. Where the CDR3 stops, the reference TRBV19 and TRBJ1-1 genes take over; the full variable domain is DGGITQSPKYLFRKEGQNVTLSCEQNLNHDAMYWYRQDPGQGLRLIYYSQIVNDFQKGDIAEGYSVSREKKESFPLTVTSAQKNPTAFYLCASSGTGELNTEAFFGQGTRLTVV.